The clone carrying this T cell receptor beta chain was seen once. Assay used: immunoSEQ multiplex PCR; TCRdb lists only in-frame clones, some missing. The sample consists of approximately 37,000 clones, approximately 80% of them appearing once. This sample is part of a study of OX40 agonist ivuxolimab in advanced cancers. Study at large: Hepatocellular carcinoma, melanoma, renal cell or head and neck cancer occurred in dose-escalation patients.

The germline gives CDR1 SGHAT, CDR2 FQNNGV. Trimming removed 3 bases from V and 8 bases from J; junction bases left unmatched: 18. The CDR3 contains 17 residues. The chain employs TRBV11-2 and TRBJ1-2; 7 nucleotides agree with TRBD1. The receptor comes from an adult with an advanced solid tumor such as melanoma, head and neck, liver or kidney cancer. The material sequenced was CD4+ or CD8+ T cells sorted from blood, taken in a trial of the OX40 agonist ivuxolimab. As DNA, the CDR3 is TGTGCCAGCAGCTTCGGGGACGGGACAGCCTATGGAAGGGGCTACACCTTC. The encoded protein is CASSFGDGTAYGRGYTF.